One T cell receptor beta chain is described in this entry. A few counts support this clonotype. The clone's antigen remains unknown. No much larger clone is present one base from it, and per-base qualities are unavailable. These reads were obtained on an Illumina NovaSeq 6000. cDNA libraries for TCRalpha and TCRbeta were prepared by 5'RACE using constant-segment primers, with sample barcodes and unique molecular identifiers added. RNA was extracted from every sample with Trizol reagent. Library amplification was performed in two PCR steps, and a second sample barcode and Illumina TruSeq adapters were introduced in the second step. Sequencing of the libraries was done on an Illumina NovaSeq, producing 2 x 150 bp paired-end reads. The authors processed their data as follows. With migec v1.2.7, reads were demultiplexed and then collapsed into UMI-guided consensus sequences. Using mixcr v2.1.11, UMI consensuses were aligned to TRA and TRB V and J templates and then assembled into clonotypes. A clonotype was counted as expanded or contracted only when both edgeR and NoisET called the clonotype significant, with the noise models trained on biological replicates. For edgeR calls, the cutoffs were a false discovery rate-adjusted p below 0.01 and a log2 fold-change threshold of 1. PCA with hierarchical clustering of max-normalized trajectories of the 1000 most abundant clonotypes was used as exploratory dynamics analysis. Separately sequenced CD4+ and CD8+ repertoires were used to assign the CD4 or CD8 phenotype of responding clones. TCRdb trimmed the raw reads at Q25, called clones with MiXCR and kept productive beta chains. Under each unique CDR3 protein, matching rows form one entry showing the most common genes and DNA. These V and J calls are TCRdb output, not the study's own analysis. This sample is represented by roughly 52,000 distinct CDR3 sequences; 9.5% of them were singletons. 1.2% of the sample lies in the top ten.

PBMCs were isolated by Ficoll-Paque density gradient centrifugation. These data belong to a study of T-cell memory formation after mild COVID-19 (dated by TCRdb to the early 2020s). Regarding the complete study: TCR sequence clusters from the two donors were found to be largely donor specific. Two young, previously healthy adult volunteers made up the cohort, one male and one female. In a couple of donors, T-cell clones that expanded and contracted after mild COVID-19 were tracked by sequencing TCRalpha and TCRbeta repertoires over time.

From the cysteine up to the phenylalanine, the CDR3 has a length of 16 residues. Just CDR3 DNA is preserved here, 48 bases in frame from base 1. The junction shows trimming of 6 bases on V and 3 bases on J, plus 18 bases between the germline ends. CDR1 and CDR2 are drawn from the germline V gene: SGHRS, YFSETQ. Overall results and qualifications from the work: The second-wave clones that peaked on day 37 were not confirmed to be SARS-CoV-2 specific. Contracting CD4+ clones turned up mainly in the CM and EM memory subsets, whereas EMRA was where CD8+ clones were enriched. Only two mild cases were covered by the study, and larger cohorts that include severe cases with pre-infection samples were considered necessary. Clones contracting from day 15 to 85 had balanced CD4/CD8 phenotypes, while a second wave expanding from day 15 to 37 was biased towards CD4+. Some responding clones were found in pre-infection memory, which suggests that pre-existing cross-reactive memory T cells took part in the SARS-CoV-2 response.

The receptor was derived from a young man who had mild COVID-19 (a few samples of this study predate the infection). The sample titles of this study are shuffled in the database, so cell type and time point are left out; the donor was told from shared clones. Sequencing was carried out using PBMCs or a T cell subset sorted from them (not recorded which). The chain employs TRBV5-1 and TRBJ2-2; the D region possibly corresponds to TRBD1 (5 bases align). The bases are TGCGCCAGCACGACCCGAGGACAAGGGGACACCGGGGAGCTGTTTTTT. This is translated as CASTTRGQGDTGELFF.